Detailed here is one T cell receptor (beta chain). Its target is not known. A single record per CDR3 protein comes from TCRdb applying MiXCR to the 5' RACE reads. The repertoire includes approximately 100,000 distinct CDR3 sequences, 11% of them detected once, and approximately 39% sits in the top ten. The sample originates from a study of T-cell memory formation after mild COVID-19. Study context: TCR clusters were mostly donor specific. Broader study findings: CD4/CD8 balance held among clones contracting day 15 to 85, and later expanders leaned CD4+. Unconfirmed was the SARS-CoV-2 specificity of second-wave clones that peaked on day 37.

Germline V gene lookup returns CDR1 SEHNR and CDR2 FQNEAQ (reference sequence). The CDR3 has 17 residues. The V and J ends lost 0 bases and 8 bases, in that order; junction bases with no gene match: 13. This chain uses TRBV7-9 with TRBJ2-1, with 7 bases aligning to TRBD2. The source of this sequence is a man younger than 30 who had mild COVID-19 (a few samples of this study predate the infection). Cell type and time point are not known. Sequenced sample: PBMCs or a T cell subset sorted from them (not recorded which). The CDR3 coding sequence is TGTGCCAGCAGCTTAGCCAGCGGGGACGGTCTGGTGGATGAGCAGTTCTTC. As protein: CASSLASGDGLVDEQFF.